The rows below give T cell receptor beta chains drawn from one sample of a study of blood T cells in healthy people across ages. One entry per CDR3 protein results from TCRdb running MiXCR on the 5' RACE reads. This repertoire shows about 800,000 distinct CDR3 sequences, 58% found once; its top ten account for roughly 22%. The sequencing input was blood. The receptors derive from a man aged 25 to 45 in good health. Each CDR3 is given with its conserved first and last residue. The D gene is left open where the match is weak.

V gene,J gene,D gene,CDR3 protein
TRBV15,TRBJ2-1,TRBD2,CATSSASGGSYNEQFF
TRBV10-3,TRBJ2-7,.,CAISESKRGRSEQYF
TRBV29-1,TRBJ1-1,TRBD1,CSVTPGQGNTEAFF
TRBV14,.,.,CASSQDRSSLYEQYF
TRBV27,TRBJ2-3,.,CASSPTSWLDTQYF
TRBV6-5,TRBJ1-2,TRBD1,CASKLGQNLNYGYTF
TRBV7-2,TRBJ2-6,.,CASTPETGANVLTF
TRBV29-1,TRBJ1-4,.,CSVEENEKLFF
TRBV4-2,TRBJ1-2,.,CASSQEGYYGYTF
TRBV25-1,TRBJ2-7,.,CASSVSSEQYF
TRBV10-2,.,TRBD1,CASRQGAVYEQYF
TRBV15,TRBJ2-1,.,CATSSGHLPRNEQFF
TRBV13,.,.,CASGLGGGRTYNEQYF
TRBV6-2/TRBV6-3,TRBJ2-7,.,CASSRGGYSYEQYF
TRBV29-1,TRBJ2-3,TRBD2,CSVSGGAQPSTDTQYF
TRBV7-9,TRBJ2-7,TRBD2,CASSILAGGSNEQYF
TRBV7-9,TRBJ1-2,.,CASSLAAGLGGYTF
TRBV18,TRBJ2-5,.,CASSLGADTRETQYF
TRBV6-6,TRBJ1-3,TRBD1,CATSRTGSASGNTIYF
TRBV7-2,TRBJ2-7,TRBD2,CASSVGGGVHNEQYF
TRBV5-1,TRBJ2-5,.,CASSLGAIGETQYF
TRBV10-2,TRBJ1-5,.,CASSELAGSNQPQHF
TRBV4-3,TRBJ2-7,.,CASSQGGSGVYEQYF
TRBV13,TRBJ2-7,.,CASSYRRGYEQYF
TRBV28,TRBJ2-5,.,CASSSLGTGQFGQYF
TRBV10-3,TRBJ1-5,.,CAISESGTRNQPQHF
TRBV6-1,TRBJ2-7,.,CASSTSAYEQYF
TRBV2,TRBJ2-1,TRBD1,CASRDEGAWDNEQFF
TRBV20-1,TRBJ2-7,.,CSADSREYYEQYF
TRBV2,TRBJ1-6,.,CASNRVGSPLHF
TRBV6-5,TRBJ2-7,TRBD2,CASSYPQGLAVYPYEQYF
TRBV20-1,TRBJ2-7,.,CSAPIGTYEQYF
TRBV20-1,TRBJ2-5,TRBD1,CSAPDREETQYF
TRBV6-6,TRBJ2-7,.,CASSYSLEVPSYEQYF
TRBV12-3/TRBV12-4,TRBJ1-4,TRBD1,CASSPRTGERKLFF
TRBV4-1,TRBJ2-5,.,CASSQGQGYMETQYF
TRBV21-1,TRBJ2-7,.,CASETGPRENEQYF